This passage covers 13 T cell receptor beta chains from one sample sequenced in a study of T cell responses to AZD1222 COVID-19 vaccine. Generated by immunoSEQ multiplex PCR, the TCRdb table keeps only in-frame clones and is missing some. The sample shows 97,000 or so clones, roughly 90% of them seen only once. The source material was peripheral blood, sampled 28 days after the second AZD1222 dose. These receptors were collected from an adult who received the AZD1222 COVID-19 vaccine.

This chain uses TRBV28 with TRBJ1-2; D uncertain. Deletions cut 9 bases from V and 3 bases from J, with 11 bases between. CDR1 is MDHEN and CDR2 is SYDVKM in the germline V gene. CDR3 length: 12 residues. The CDR3 DNA follows: TGTGCCAGTGGACGGCAGGACTATGGCTACACCTTC. It translates to CASGRQDYGYTF.

The V gene is TRBV3-1 (or the pseudogene TRBV3-2), the J gene TRBJ2-3; 8 bases are shared with TRBD1. V was pared by 6 bases and J by 4 bases, with 3 bases of the junction left unmatched. Germline V gives CDR1 LGHDT, CDR2 YNNKEL (reference sequence). The CDR3 loop spans 13 amino acids. The CDR3 region has the DNA TGTGCCAGCAGGCGGACAGGGTCAGATACGCAGTATTTT. Translation gives CASRRTGSDTQYF.

The chain joins TRBV2 to TRBJ1-2; TRBD1 might be the D (6 bases). This CDR3 has 14 residues. Trimming cost V 2 bases and J 7 bases, with 14 bases left between them. The germline CDR1 and CDR2 sequences are SNHLY and FYNNEI. The CDR3 sequence is CASSERGGTGGYTF. CDR3 in DNA: TGTGCCAGCAGTGAAAGGGGGGGAACAGGTGGCTACACCTTC.

The chain employs TRBV6-1 and TRBJ1-1; 7 positions agree with TRBD1. The ends lost 2 bases at V and 8 bases at J; junction bases unmatched: 2. Germline CDR1 MNHNS, CDR2 SASEGT. This CDR3 has 12 residues. CDR3 sequence (DNA): TGTGCCAGCAGTGAAATAGGGGGCGAAGCTTTCTTT. Amino acid sequence: CASSEIGGEAFF.

This clone was found once. The chain joins TRBV24-1 to TRBJ1-6, with D unclear. The CDR3 loop spans 19 amino acids. Trimming stripped 3 bases from V and 0 bases from J, with 17 bases between. Germline values: CDR1 KGHDR, CDR2 SFDVKD. CDR3: CATSDPGSPGSSYNSPLHF. The CDR3, as DNA: TGTGCCACCAGTGATCCCGGCTCCCCGGGGAGCTCCTATAATTCACCCCTCCACTTT.

The rearrangement links TRBV27 to TRBJ2-7; D may be TRBD2 (6 bases). Trimming stripped 4 bases from V and 2 bases from J, with 12 bases between. The CDR3 runs to 14 residues. Germline V CDR1 and CDR2: MNHEY, SMNVEV (reference sequence). The CDR3 sequence: CASSWGAGTYEQYF. DNA of the CDR3: TGTGCCAGCAGTTGGGGCGCGGGGACCTACGAGCAGTACTTC.

This clone was seen just once. CDR3 region: CASLGGRAGANVLTF. CDR3 in DNA: TGTGCCAGCCTGGGGGGCAGGGCTGGGGCCAACGTCCTGACTTTC. V is TRBV6-5 and J is TRBJ2-6, with D possibly being TRBD1 or TRBD2 (6 bases each). Trimming took 8 bases from V and 2 from J, leaving 13 bases between them. The V gene's germline CDR1 is MNHEY and CDR2 SVGAGI. This CDR3 spans 15 amino acids.

The CDR3 is CASSQDVGQGVSGTQYF. CDR3 in DNA: TGCGCCAGCAGCCAAGATGTGGGACAGGGGGTATCCGGGACCCAGTACTTC. The rearrangement joins TRBV4-1 to TRBJ2-5; 11 nucleotides align to TRBD1. In germline, CDR1 is MGHRA, CDR2 YSYEKL. V lost 0 bases, J lost 7 bases, and 10 bases stayed unmatched. The CDR3 spans 17 residues.

The rearrangement joins TRBV29-1 to TRBJ1-1; D is possibly TRBD1 (5 bases). Trimming left V 4 bases short and J 5 bases short, with 14 bases between. The germline V gene has CDR1 SQVTM and CDR2 ANQGSEA. The CDR3 spans 13 residues. This CDR3 reads CSVVGGSETEAFF. CDR3 in DNA: TGCAGCGTTGTGGGGGGGTCAGAGACTGAAGCTTTCTTT.

The chain combines TRBV12-3 or TRBV12-4 with TRBJ1-1; D remains ambiguous. V was cut by 3 bases and J by 1 base, with 6 bases left in between. This CDR3 comprises 13 residues. CDR3 bases: TGTGCCAGCAGTTTTTATCAGAACACTGAAGCTTTCTTT. Translation: CASSFYQNTEAFF.

V gene TRBV7-8 combines with J gene TRBJ2-7; a possible D gene is TRBD2 (6 bases). The CDR3 sequence is 16 residues long. The V and J ends lost 5 bases and 2 bases respectively, with 19 bases between them. Germline V gene sequence: CDR1 SGHVS, CDR2 FQNEAQ. The CDR3 protein is CASSALGGTAAYEQYF. The CDR3 DNA reads TGTGCCAGCAGCGCCTTAGGAGGGACTGCCGCCTACGAGCAGTACTTC.

This rearrangement joins TRBV7-3 to TRBJ2-7; tentatively, D is TRBD1 (6 bases). V lost 1 base, J lost 6 bases, and 13 bases lay in between. Germline V gives CDR1 SGHTA, CDR2 FQGTGA. The CDR3 contains 14 residues. CDR3 DNA sequence: TGTGCCAGCAGCTTAAAACAGGGATTCGGCGAGCAGTACTTC. It specifies CASSLKQGFGEQYF.

As concerns this clone: The sample has other DNA sequences that encode this CDR3 too. The gene calls are TRBV7-9 and TRBJ1-5; TRBD1 aligns across 7 bases. Germline V lookup: CDR1 SEHNR, CDR2 FQNEAQ (reference sequence). Trimming removed 5 bases from V and 7 bases from J; junction bases left unmatched: 5. This CDR3 has 13 amino acids. CDR3 nucleotide sequence: TGTGCCAGCAGCCCCGACAGGGACCAGCCCCAGCATTTT. As protein: CASSPDRDQPQHF.